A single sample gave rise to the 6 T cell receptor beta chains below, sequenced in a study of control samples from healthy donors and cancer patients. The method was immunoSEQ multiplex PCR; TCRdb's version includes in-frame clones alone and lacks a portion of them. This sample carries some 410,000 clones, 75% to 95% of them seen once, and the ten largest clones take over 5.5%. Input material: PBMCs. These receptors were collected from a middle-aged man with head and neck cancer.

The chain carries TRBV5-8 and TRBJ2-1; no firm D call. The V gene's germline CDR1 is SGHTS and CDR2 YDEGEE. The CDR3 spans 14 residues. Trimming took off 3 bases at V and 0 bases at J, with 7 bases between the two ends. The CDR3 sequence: CASSYKGSYNEQFF. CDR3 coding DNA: TGTGCCAGCAGCTATAAGGGCTCCTACAATGAGCAGTTCTTC.

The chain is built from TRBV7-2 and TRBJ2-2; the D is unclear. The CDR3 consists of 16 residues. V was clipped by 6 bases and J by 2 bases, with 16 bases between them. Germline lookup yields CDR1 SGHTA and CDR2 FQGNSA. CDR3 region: CASRQNSAYNTGELFF. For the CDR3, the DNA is TGTGCCAGCAGGCAAAACTCCGCCTACAACACCGGGGAGCTGTTTTTT.

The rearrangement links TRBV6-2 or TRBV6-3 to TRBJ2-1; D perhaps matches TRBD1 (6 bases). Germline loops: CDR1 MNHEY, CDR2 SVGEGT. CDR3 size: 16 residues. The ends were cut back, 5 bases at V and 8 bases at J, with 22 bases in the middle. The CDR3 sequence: CASSTSLTVQGDEQFF. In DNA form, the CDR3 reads TGTGCCAGCAGTACCAGCTTGACAGTACAGGGCGATGAGCAGTTCTTC.

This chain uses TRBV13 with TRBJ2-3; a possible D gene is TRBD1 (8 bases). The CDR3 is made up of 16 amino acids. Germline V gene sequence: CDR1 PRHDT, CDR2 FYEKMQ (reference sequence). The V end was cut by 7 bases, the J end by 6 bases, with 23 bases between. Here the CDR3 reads CASTPSGAGGPDTQYF. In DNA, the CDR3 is TGTGCCAGCACCCCCAGCGGGGCAGGGGGCCCGGATACGCAGTATTTT.

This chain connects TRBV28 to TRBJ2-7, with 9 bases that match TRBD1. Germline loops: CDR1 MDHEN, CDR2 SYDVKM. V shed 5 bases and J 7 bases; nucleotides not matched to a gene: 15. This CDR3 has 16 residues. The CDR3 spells CASSVQYRDRAAEQYF. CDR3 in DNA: TGTGCCAGCAGTGTACAGTACCGGGACAGGGCGGCGGAGCAGTACTTC. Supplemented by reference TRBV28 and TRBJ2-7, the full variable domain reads DVKVTQSSRYLVKRTGEKVFLECVQDMDHENMFWYRQDPGLGLRLIYFSYDVKMKEKGDIPEGYSVSREKKERFSLILESASTNQTSMYLCASSVQYRDRAAEQYFGPGTRLTVT.

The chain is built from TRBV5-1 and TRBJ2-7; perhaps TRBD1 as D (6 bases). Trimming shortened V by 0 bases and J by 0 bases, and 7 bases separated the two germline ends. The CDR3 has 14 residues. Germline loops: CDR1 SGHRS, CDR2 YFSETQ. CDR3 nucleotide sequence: TGCGCCAGCAGCTTGGTGGGGGCCTCCTACGAGCAGTACTTC. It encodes CASSLVGASYEQYF.